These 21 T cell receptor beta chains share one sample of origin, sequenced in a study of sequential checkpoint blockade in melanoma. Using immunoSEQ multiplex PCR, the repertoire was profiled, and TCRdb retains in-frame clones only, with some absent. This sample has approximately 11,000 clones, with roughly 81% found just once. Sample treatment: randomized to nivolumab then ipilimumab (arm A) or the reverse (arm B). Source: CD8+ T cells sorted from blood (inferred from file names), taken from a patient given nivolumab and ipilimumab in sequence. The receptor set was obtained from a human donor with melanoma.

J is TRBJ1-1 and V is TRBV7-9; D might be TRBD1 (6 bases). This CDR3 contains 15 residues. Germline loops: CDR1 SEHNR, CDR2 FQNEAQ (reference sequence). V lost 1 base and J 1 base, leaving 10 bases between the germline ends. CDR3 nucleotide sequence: TGTGCCAGCAGCTTAGTCGCAGGGGCGAACACTGAAGCTTTCTTT. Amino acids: CASSLVAGANTEAFF.

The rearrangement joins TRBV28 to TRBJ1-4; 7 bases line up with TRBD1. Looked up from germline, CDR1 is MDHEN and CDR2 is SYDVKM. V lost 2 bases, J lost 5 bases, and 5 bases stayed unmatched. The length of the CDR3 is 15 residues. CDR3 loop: CASSLRSDRNEKLFF. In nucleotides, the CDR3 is TGTGCCAGCAGTTTAAGATCGGACAGGAATGAAAAACTGTTTTTT.

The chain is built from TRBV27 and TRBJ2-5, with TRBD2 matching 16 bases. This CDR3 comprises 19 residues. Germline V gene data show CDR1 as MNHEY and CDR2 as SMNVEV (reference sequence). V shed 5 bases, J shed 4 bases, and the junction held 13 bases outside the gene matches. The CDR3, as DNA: TGTGCCAGCAGTAGCCCGGGACTAGCGGGAGGGCCGGGAGGAGAGACCCAGTACTTC. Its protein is CASSSPGLAGGPGGETQYF.

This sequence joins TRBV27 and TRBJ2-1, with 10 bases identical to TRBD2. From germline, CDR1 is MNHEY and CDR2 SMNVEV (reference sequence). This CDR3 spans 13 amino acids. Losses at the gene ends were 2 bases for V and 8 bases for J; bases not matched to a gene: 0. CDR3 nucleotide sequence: TGTGCCAGCAGTTTACTAGCGGGAGATGAGCAGTTCTTC. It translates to CASSLLAGDEQFF.

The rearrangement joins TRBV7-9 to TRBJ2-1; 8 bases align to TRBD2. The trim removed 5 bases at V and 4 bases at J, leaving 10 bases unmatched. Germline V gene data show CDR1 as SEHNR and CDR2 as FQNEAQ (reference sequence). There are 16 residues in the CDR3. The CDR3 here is CASSRLSGSRYNEQFF. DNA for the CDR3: TGTGCCAGCAGCCGCTTAAGCGGGAGTCGGTACAATGAGCAGTTCTTC.

The CDR3 bases are TGTGCCAGCAGTTTAAACGCGGGAGCGTACAATGAGCAGTTCTTC. This encodes CASSLNAGAYNEQFF. This chain connects TRBV27 to TRBJ2-1, with 7 nucleotides matching TRBD2. V trimming: 2 bases; J trimming: 4 bases; junction bases outside the gene matches: 5. Germline V gives CDR1 MNHEY, CDR2 SMNVEV (reference sequence). CDR3 length: 15 residues.

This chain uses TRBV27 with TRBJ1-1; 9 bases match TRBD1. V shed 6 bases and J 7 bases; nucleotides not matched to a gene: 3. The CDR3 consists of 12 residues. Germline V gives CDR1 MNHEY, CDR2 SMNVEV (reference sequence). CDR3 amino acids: CASRGTGFEAFF. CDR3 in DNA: TGTGCCAGCAGAGGGACAGGGTTTGAAGCTTTCTTT.

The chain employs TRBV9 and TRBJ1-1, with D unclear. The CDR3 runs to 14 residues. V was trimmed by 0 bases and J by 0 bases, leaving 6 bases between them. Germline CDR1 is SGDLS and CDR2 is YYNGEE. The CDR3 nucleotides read TGTGCCAGCAGCGTAGCCGGGATGAACACTGAAGCTTTCTTT. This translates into CASSVAGMNTEAFF.

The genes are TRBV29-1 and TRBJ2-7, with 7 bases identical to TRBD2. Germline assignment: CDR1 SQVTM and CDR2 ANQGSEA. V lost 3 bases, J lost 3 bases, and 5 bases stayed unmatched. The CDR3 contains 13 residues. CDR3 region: CSVDAGEHYEQYF. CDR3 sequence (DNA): TGCAGCGTTGACGCGGGAGAGCACTACGAGCAGTACTTC.

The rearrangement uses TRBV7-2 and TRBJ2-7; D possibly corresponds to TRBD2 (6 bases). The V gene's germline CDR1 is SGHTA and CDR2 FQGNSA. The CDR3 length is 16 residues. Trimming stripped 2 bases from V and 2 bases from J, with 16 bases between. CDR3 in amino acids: CASSLLDGRYPYEQYF. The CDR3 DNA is TGTGCCAGCAGCTTATTGGATGGGAGGTACCCCTACGAGCAGTACTTC.

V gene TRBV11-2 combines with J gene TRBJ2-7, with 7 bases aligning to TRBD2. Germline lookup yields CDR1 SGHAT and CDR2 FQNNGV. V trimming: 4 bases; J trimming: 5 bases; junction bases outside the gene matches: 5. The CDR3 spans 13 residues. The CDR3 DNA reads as TGTGCCAGCAGCTACACTAGCGACCACGAGCAGTACTTC. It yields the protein CASSYTSDHEQYF. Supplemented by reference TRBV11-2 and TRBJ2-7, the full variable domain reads EAGVAQSPRYKIIEKRQSVAFWCNPISGHATLYWYQQILGQGPKLLIQFQNNGVVDDSQLPKDRFSAERLKGVDSTLKIQPAKLEDSAVYLCASSYTSDHEQYFGPGTRLTVT.

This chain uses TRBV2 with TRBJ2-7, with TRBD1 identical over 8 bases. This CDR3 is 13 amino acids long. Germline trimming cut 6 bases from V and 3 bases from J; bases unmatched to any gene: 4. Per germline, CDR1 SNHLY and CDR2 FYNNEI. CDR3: CASRRQGNYEQYF. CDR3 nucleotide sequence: TGTGCCAGCAGGAGACAGGGGAACTACGAGCAGTACTTC.

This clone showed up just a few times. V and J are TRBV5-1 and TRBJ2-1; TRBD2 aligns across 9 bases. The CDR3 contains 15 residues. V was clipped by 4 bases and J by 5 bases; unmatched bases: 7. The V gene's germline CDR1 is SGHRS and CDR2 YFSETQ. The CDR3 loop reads CASSPTGLADNEQFF. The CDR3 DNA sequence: TGCGCCAGCAGCCCAACGGGACTAGCAGACAATGAGCAGTTCTTC.

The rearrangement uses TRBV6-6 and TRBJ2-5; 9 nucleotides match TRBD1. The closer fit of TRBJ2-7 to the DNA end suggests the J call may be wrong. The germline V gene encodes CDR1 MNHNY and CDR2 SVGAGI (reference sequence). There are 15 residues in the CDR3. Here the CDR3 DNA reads TGTGCCAGCAGTAACCCCGGACAGGGGATGTACGAGCAGTACTTC. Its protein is CASSNPGQGMYEQYF.

DNA of the CDR3: TGTGCCAGCAGTTACGGACAGGGTGAGAATGAGCAGTTCTTC. Amino acid sequence: CASSYGQGENEQFF. The chain joins TRBV6-5 to TRBJ2-1; 8 bases fit TRBD1. In germline, CDR1 is MNHEY, CDR2 SVGAGI. J lost 7 bases, V lost 2 bases, and 4 bases had no gene match. CDR3 length: 14 amino acids.

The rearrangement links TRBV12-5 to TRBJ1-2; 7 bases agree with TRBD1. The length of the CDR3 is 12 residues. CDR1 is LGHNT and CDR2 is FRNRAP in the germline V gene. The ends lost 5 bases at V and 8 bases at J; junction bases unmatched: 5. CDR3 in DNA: TGTGCTAGTGGTCCGACAGGGAAAGGCTACACCTTC. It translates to CASGPTGKGYTF. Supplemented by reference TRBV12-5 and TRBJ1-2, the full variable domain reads DARVTQTPRHKVTEMGQEVTMRCQPILGHNTVFWYRQTMMQGLELLAYFRNRAPLDDSGMPKDRFSAEMPDATLATLKIQPSEPRDSAVYFCASGPTGKGYTFGSGTRLTVV.

The CDR3 loop is CASSLGLAGFTDTQYF. The CDR3 region has the DNA TGTGCCAGCAGCTTAGGTCTAGCGGGGTTCACAGATACGCAGTATTTT. The V and J genes are TRBV7-9 and TRBJ2-3; TRBD2 matches 9 bases. The CDR3 loop spans 16 amino acids. Germline V gives CDR1 SEHNR, CDR2 FQNEAQ (reference sequence). The trim removed 1 base at V and 2 bases at J, leaving 4 bases unmatched.

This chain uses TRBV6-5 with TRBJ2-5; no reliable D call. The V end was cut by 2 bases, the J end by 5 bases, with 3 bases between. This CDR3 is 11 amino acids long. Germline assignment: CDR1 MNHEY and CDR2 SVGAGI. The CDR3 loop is CASSYLETQYF. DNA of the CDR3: TGTGCCAGCAGTTACCTGGAGACCCAGTACTTC.

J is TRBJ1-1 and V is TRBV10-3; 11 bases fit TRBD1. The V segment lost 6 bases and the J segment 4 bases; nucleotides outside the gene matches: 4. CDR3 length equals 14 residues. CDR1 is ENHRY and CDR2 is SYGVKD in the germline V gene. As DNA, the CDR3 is TGTGCCATCAGGCCGGGACAGGGGGTCACTGAAGCTTTCTTT. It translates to CAIRPGQGVTEAFF.

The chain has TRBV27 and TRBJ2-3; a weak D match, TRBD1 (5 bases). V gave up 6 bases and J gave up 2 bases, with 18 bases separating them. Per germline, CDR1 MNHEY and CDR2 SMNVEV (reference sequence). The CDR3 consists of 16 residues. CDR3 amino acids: CASSSQRGIITDTQYF. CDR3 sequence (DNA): TGTGCCAGCAGCTCTCAAAGGGGTATAATCACAGATACGCAGTATTTT.

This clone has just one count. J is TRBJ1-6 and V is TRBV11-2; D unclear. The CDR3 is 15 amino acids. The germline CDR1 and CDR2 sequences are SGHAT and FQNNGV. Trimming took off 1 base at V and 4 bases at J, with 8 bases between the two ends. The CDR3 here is CASSLGWPYNSPLHF. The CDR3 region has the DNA TGTGCCAGCAGCTTAGGTTGGCCTTATAATTCACCCCTCCACTTT.